This entry describes one T cell receptor beta chain. Its antigen is undetermined. The PCR was carried out with 60 Vbeta primers and 13 Jbeta primers. TCRdb's copy holds only in-frame clones and misses some; the assay was immunoSEQ multiplex PCR. The sample data list about 120,000 clones. These data originate in a study of cytomegalovirus exposure and HLA in healthy donors. Overall study results and limits: A previous analysis found most TCR beta V segments productive roughly 87% or roughly 30% of the time.

The V and J ends lost 0 bases and 0 bases, in that order; junction bases with no gene match: 14. From germline, CDR1 is LGHNA and CDR2 YNFKEQ. The CDR3 sequence is 20 residues long. The receptor's source is a man aged 25-40 years in good health and CMV-seronegative. Sequencing used PBMCs. The rearrangement links TRBV4-2 to TRBJ2-3, with 8 nucleotides matching TRBD2. The CDR3 sequence is CASSQDPRIAGFSSTDTQYF. In nucleotides, the CDR3 is TGTGCCAGCAGCCAAGATCCCCGGATAGCGGGGTTTTCTAGCACAGATACGCAGTATTTT.